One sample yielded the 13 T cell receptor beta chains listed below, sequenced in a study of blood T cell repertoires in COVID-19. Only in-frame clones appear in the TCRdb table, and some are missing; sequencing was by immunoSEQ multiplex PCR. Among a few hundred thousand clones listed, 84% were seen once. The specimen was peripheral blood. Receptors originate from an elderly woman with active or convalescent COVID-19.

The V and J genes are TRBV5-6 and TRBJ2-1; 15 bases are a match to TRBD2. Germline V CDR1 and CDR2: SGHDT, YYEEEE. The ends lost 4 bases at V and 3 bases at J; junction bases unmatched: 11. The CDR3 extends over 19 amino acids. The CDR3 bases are TGTGCCAGCAGCCTGACCGGGACTAGCGGGAGGAGGGTCTACAATGAGCAGTTCTTC. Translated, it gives CASSLTGTSGRRVYNEQFF.

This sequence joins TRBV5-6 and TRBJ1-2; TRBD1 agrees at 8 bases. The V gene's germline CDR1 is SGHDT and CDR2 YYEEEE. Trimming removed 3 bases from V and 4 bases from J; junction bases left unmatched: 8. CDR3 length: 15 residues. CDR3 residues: CASSSPDRGSYGYTF. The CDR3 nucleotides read TGTGCCAGCAGCTCTCCCGACAGGGGATCCTATGGCTACACCTTC.

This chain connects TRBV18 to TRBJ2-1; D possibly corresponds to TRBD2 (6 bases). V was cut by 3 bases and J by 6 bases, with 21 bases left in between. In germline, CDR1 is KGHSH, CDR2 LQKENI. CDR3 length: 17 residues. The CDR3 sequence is CASSPLLPGVTSNEQFF. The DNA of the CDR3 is TGTGCCAGCTCACCCCTCCTACCGGGAGTAACCAGCAATGAGCAGTTCTTC.

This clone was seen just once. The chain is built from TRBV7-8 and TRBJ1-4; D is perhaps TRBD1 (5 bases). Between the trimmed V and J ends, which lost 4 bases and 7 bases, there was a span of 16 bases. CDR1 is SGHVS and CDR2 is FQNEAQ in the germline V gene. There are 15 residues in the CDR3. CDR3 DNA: TGTGCCAGCAGCTACGCCGACCCGGGGGGTGAAAAACTGTTTTTT. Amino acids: CASSYADPGGEKLFF.

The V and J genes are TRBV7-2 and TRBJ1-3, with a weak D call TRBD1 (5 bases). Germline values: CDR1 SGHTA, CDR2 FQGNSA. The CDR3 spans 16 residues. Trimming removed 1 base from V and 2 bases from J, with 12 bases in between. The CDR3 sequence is CASSLVGSGTGNTIYF. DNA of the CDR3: TGTGCCAGCAGCTTAGTTGGATCAGGGACTGGAAACACCATATATTTT. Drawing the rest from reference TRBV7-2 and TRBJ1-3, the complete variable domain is GAGVSQSPSNKVTEKGKDVELRCDPISGHTALYWYRQSLGQGLEFLIYFQGNSAPDKSGLPSDRFSAERTGGSVSTLTIQRTQQEDSAVYLCASSLVGSGTGNTIYFGEGSWLTVV.

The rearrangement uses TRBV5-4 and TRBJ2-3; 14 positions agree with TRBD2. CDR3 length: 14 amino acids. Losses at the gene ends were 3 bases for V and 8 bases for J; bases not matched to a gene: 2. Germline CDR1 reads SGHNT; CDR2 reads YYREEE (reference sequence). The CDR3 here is CASSYGTSGGTQYF. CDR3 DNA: TGTGCCAGCAGCTATGGGACTAGCGGGGGTACGCAGTATTTT.

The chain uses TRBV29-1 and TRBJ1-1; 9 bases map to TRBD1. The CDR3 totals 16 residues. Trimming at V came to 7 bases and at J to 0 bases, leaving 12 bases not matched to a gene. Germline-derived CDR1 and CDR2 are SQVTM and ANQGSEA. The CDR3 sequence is CSAAGQGLSVNTEAFF. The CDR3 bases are TGCAGCGCCGCGGGACAGGGTCTTTCCGTGAACACTGAAGCTTTCTTT.

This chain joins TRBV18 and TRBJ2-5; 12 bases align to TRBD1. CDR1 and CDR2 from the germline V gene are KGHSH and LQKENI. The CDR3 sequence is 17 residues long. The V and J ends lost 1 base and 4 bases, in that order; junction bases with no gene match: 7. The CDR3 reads CASSPRLPGQGAETQYF. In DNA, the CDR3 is TGTGCCAGCTCACCACGACTGCCGGGACAGGGGGCAGAGACCCAGTACTTC.

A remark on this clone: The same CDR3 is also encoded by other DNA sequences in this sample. CDR3: CASSQGLAGGSYEQYF. CDR3 in DNA: TGTGCCAGCAGCCAAGGACTAGCGGGGGGCTCCTACGAGCAGTACTTC. This chain connects TRBV3-1 (or the pseudogene TRBV3-2) to TRBJ2-7; TRBD2 matches 13 bases. The CDR3 extends over 16 amino acids. Germline CDR1 and CDR2: LGHDT and YNNKEL (reference sequence). V was clipped by 1 base and J by 0 bases; unmatched bases: 0.

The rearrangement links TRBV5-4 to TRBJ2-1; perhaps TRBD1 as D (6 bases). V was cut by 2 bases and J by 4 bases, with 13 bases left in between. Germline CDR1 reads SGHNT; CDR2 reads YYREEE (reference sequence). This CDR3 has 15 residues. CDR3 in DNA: TGTGCCAGCAGCTTCTCGGGACACATTTACAATGAGCAGTTCTTC. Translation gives CASSFSGHIYNEQFF.

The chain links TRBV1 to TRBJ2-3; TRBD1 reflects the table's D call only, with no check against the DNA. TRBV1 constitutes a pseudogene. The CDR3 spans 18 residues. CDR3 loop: CTSSQTRPGGQTTDTQYF. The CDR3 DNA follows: TGCACCAGCAGCCAAACCCGACCTGGTGGTCAGACAACAGATACGCAGTATTTT.

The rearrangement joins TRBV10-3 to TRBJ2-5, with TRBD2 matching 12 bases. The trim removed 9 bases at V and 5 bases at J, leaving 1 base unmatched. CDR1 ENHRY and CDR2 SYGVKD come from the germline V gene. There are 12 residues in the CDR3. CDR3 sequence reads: CAIGTSGETQYF. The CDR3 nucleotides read TGTGCCATTGGGACTAGCGGGGAGACCCAGTACTTC.

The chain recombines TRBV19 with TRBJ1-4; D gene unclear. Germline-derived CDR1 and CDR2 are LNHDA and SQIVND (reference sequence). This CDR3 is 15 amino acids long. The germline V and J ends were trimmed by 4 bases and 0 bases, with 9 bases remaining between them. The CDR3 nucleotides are TGTGCCAGTAGTAGTGAGGCGACAACTAATGAAAAACTGTTTTTT. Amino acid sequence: CASSSEATTNEKLFF.